What follows are 16 T cell receptor beta chains derived from one specimen sequenced in a study of beta chain features in type 1 diabetes. cDNA synthesis used the whole RNA isolate, giving expressed TCRB sequences. Sequenced by immunoSEQ multiplex PCR; TCRdb stores in-frame clones only, minus some. Here the sample spans around 400,000 clones, 10% to 15% being singletons. The sample taken for sequencing was naive CD4+ T cells from blood. Receptors originate from a man aged 18 to 29 in good health.

This clone occurred a few times. The chain carries TRBV28 and TRBJ1-2; no definite D call. The germline V and J ends were trimmed by 5 bases and 2 bases, with 6 bases remaining between them. Germline lookup yields CDR1 MDHEN and CDR2 SYDVKM. CDR3 length equals 12 residues. The CDR3 is CASSELNYGYTF. The CDR3 nucleotides read TGTGCCAGCAGTGAACTAAACTATGGCTACACCTTC.

This clone was seen more than once but under ten times. The rearrangement uses TRBV11-1 and TRBJ1-1; TRBD1 might be the D (5 bases). Trimming removed 5 bases from V and 3 bases from J, with 16 bases in between. The germline V gene has CDR1 SGHAT and CDR2 FQDESV (reference sequence). The CDR3 is made up of 15 amino acids. The CDR3 sequence is CASSMRTLRDTEAFF. The CDR3 DNA sequence: TGTGCCAGCAGCATGCGGACACTCCGGGACACTGAAGCTTTCTTT.

V gene TRBV2 combines with J gene TRBJ2-7; TRBD2 agrees at 7 bases. The CDR3 loop spans 14 amino acids. The V gene end was trimmed by 7 bases and the J gene end by 2 bases; junction bases not matched to a gene: 8. The germline V gene encodes CDR1 SNHLY and CDR2 FYNNEI. The CDR3 loop is CASIRDYHAYEQYF. The CDR3 DNA follows: TGTGCCAGCATAAGGGACTACCATGCCTACGAGCAGTACTTC.

The chain employs TRBV30 and TRBJ1-2; maybe TRBD1 (5 bases). Germline loops: CDR1 GTSNPN, CDR2 SVGIG (reference sequence). V was clipped by 3 bases and J by 10 bases, with 12 bases between them. The CDR3 totals 11 residues. The CDR3 sequence is CAWRDLRDYTF. Written as DNA, the CDR3 is TGTGCCTGGAGGGACCTCAGGGACTACACCTTC.

The J gene is TRBJ1-6, the V gene TRBV28; 9 bases agree with TRBD1. Germline assignment: CDR1 MDHEN and CDR2 SYDVKM. The V gene end was trimmed by 8 bases and the J gene end by 10 bases; junction bases not matched to a gene: 6. The CDR3 runs to 13 residues. The CDR3 spells CASEGQGESPLHF. The CDR3 region has the DNA TGTGCCAGCGAGGGACAGGGAGAATCACCCCTCCACTTT. The variable domain in full, completed from reference TRBV28 and TRBJ1-6, reads DVKVTQSSRYLVKRTGEKVFLECVQDMDHENMFWYRQDPGLGLRLIYFSYDVKMKEKGDIPEGYSVSREKKERFSLILESASTNQTSMYLCASEGQGESPLHFGNGTRLTVT.

J is TRBJ2-7 and V is TRBV11-1; tentative D call: TRBD2 (6 bases). This CDR3 contains 12 residues. The germline CDR1 and CDR2 sequences are SGHAT and FQDESV (reference sequence). V dropped 8 bases and J dropped 2 bases, with 10 bases sitting between them. The chain's CDR3 is CASSRGTYEQYF. As DNA, the CDR3 is TGTGCCAGCTCACGGGGGACCTACGAGCAGTACTTC. The full variable domain, completed using reference TRBV11-1 and TRBJ2-7, is EAEVAQSPRYKITEKSQAVAFWCDPISGHATLYWYRQILGQGPELLVQFQDESVVDDSQLPKDRFSAERLKGVDSTLKIQPAELGDSAMYLCASSRGTYEQYFGPGTRLTVT.

The chain recombines TRBV7-8 with TRBJ1-2; TRBD1 matches at 9 bases. This CDR3 contains 13 residues. Germline V gene lookup returns CDR1 SGHVS and CDR2 FQNEAQ. With 5 bases clipped from V and 6 bases from J, the junction kept 4 bases outside the gene matches. The CDR3 DNA is TGTGCCAGCAGCCCAGGGACAGGGAATGGCTACACCTTC. Translation gives CASSPGTGNGYTF. The variable domain in full, with the rest retrieved from reference TRBV7-8 and TRBJ1-2, is GAGVSQSPRYKVAKRGQDVALRCDPISGHVSLFWYQQALGQGPEFLTYFQNEAQLDKSGLPSDRFFAERPEGSVSTLKIQRTQQEDSAVYLCASSPGTGNGYTFGSGTRLTVV.

The chain links TRBV14 to TRBJ2-1, with D possibly TRBD2 on 5 matching bases. The germline CDR1 and CDR2 sequences are SGHDN and FVKESK. Trimming left V 4 bases short and J 6 bases short, with 16 bases between. This CDR3 comprises 15 residues. DNA for the CDR3: TGTGCCAGCAGCCGCCTAGGACTCCGCTCCAATGAGCAGTTCTTC. As protein: CASSRLGLRSNEQFF.

This chain connects TRBV6-5 to TRBJ2-3; TRBD1 is a possible D gene (5 bases). The CDR3 is made up of 13 amino acids. V lost 6 bases to trimming and J lost 1 base, with 8 bases between them. CDR1 is MNHEY, CDR2 SVGAGI, per germline. CDR3 loop: CASSLGGTDTQYF. CDR3 bases: TGTGCCAGCAGCTTAGGGGGCACAGATACGCAGTATTTT.

The CDR3 sequence: CASTAGADTQYF. CDR3 sequence (DNA): TGTGCCAGCACCGCAGGGGCAGATACGCAGTATTTT. The chain joins TRBV27 to TRBJ2-3; perhaps TRBD1 as D (6 bases). The CDR3 has 12 amino acids. Germline CDR1 is MNHEY and CDR2 is SMNVEV (reference sequence). V was shortened by 7 bases and J by 4 bases, with 9 bases between the two germline ends.

The rearrangement uses TRBV28 and TRBJ2-1; no clear D. V was clipped by 5 bases and J by 5 bases, with 10 bases between them. The germline V gene has CDR1 MDHEN and CDR2 SYDVKM. The CDR3 is 13 residues long. CDR3 protein: CASSPLYHNEQFF. As DNA, the CDR3 is TGTGCCAGCAGTCCTCTGTATCACAATGAGCAGTTCTTC.

V usage is TRBV7-2 and J usage is TRBJ2-3, with a weak D call TRBD2 (5 bases). CDR3 length: 17 amino acids. Per germline, CDR1 SGHTA and CDR2 FQGNSA. Between the trimmed V and J ends, which lost 5 bases and 1 base, there was a span of 19 bases. In nucleotides, the CDR3 is TGTGCCAGCAGCCTTAGGACTCCACGGATTCGCACAGATACGCAGTATTTT. Amino acid sequence: CASSLRTPRIRTDTQYF.

V and J are TRBV6-1 and TRBJ2-7; TRBD2 might be the D (5 bases). V gave up 4 bases and J gave up 5 bases, with 15 bases separating them. Germline assignment: CDR1 MNHNS and CDR2 SASEGT. The CDR3 consists of 14 residues. CDR3 DNA: TGTGCCAGCAGTGCGATCCGCGGACTCCACGAGCAGTACTTC. This translates into CASSAIRGLHEQYF.

This clone was observed a few times. The rearrangement uses TRBV28 and TRBJ2-1; unclear D gene. The germline V and J ends were trimmed by 5 bases and 7 bases, with 12 bases remaining between them. The length of the CDR3 is 13 residues. The germline V gene encodes CDR1 MDHEN and CDR2 SYDVKM. CDR3 in DNA: TGTGCCAGCAGTCCCCTGGCTTTGAATGAGCAGTTCTTC. It yields the protein CASSPLALNEQFF.

This clone was picked up a small number of times. This chain's CDR3 is CASLTSTGANEQFF. The DNA of the CDR3 is TGTGCCAGCCTAACATCTACAGGGGCCAATGAGCAGTTCTTC. This chain uses TRBV18 with TRBJ2-1; 7 bases are a match to TRBD1. From germline, CDR1 is KGHSH and CDR2 LQKENI. V dropped 8 bases and J dropped 6; count of bases not matched to a gene: 10. The CDR3 is made up of 14 amino acids.

The gene calls are TRBV7-9 and TRBJ2-2; 7 bases fit TRBD1. The CDR3 covers 15 residues. Germline trimming cut 5 bases from V and 0 bases from J; bases unmatched to any gene: 3. Germline CDR1 reads SEHNR; CDR2 reads FQNEAQ (reference sequence). CDR3 in DNA: TGTGCCAGCAGCATTGGGACAGCGAACACCGGGGAGCTGTTTTTT. As protein: CASSIGTANTGELFF.